One and the same sample provided the 10 T cell receptor beta chains below, sequenced in a study of shared clonotypes between healthy human individuals. Generated by immunoSEQ multiplex PCR, the TCRdb table keeps only in-frame clones and is missing some. The sample holds roughly 2.4 million clones, roughly 95% seen once. Sequencing used naive CD4+ T cells sorted from blood. Subset given: CD45RA+ positively selected. The receptors derive from a man aged 18 to 35 in good health.

The rearrangement joins TRBV7-6 to TRBJ2-2; D not resolved. V was trimmed by 0 bases and J by 6 bases, leaving 5 bases between them. The length of the CDR3 is 13 residues. Germline CDR1 and CDR2: SGHVS and FNYEAQ. CDR3 sequence (DNA): TGTGCCAGCAGCTTAGCGCTGGCCGGGGAGCTGTTTTTT. Translated, it gives CASSLALAGELFF.

Comments on this clone: The same CDR3 also results from other DNA sequences found in this sample. DNA of the CDR3: TGCGCCAGCAGCTTGGGAAGGGGGACTGAAGCTTTCTTT. It encodes CASSLGRGTEAFF. The rearrangement joins TRBV5-1 to TRBJ1-1; D might be TRBD1 (6 bases). This CDR3 is built from 13 residues. The V gene's germline CDR1 is SGHRS and CDR2 YFSETQ. V was trimmed by 0 bases and J by 5 bases, leaving 8 bases between them.

This chain joins TRBV20-1 and TRBJ2-1; no definite D call. The CDR3 loop spans 11 amino acids. Germline CDR1 DFQATT, CDR2 SNEGSKA (reference sequence). V was cut by 5 bases and J by 8 bases, with 10 bases left in between. CDR3 loop: CSAGRRDEQFF. CDR3 DNA sequence: TGCAGTGCTGGACGAAGGGATGAGCAGTTCTTC.

This rearrangement joins TRBV2 to TRBJ1-2; unclear D gene. Trimming pared 6 bases from V and 0 bases from J, leaving 17 bases between. CDR1 and CDR2 (germline): SNHLY, FYNNEI. The CDR3 is made up of 16 amino acids. The chain's CDR3 is CASSELTPGTNYGYTF. CDR3 DNA sequence: TGTGCCAGCAGCGAACTGACCCCAGGCACTAACTATGGCTACACCTTC.

The chain links TRBV5-1 to TRBJ1-1, with 10 positions matching TRBD1. V gave up 5 bases and J gave up 4 bases; unmatched junction bases: 8. This CDR3 comprises 15 residues. CDR1 and CDR2 (germline): SGHRS, YFSETQ. CDR3 region: CASSRGQGGVTEAFF. For the CDR3, the DNA is TGCGCCAGCAGTCGTGGACAGGGGGGAGTCACTGAAGCTTTCTTT.

This sequence joins TRBV30 and TRBJ2-7, with a tentative D call TRBD1 (6 bases). This CDR3 spans 15 amino acids. CDR1 GTSNPN and CDR2 SVGIG come from the germline V gene (reference sequence). V lost 0 bases and J lost 5, with 17 bases in between. The CDR3 bases are TGTGCCTGGAGTGTAAGGGGGACCGCCGGCCACGAGCAGTACTTC. Protein: CAWSVRGTAGHEQYF.

The genes are TRBV7-2 and TRBJ2-1; D is tentatively TRBD1 or TRBD2 (6 bases each). Per germline, CDR1 SGHTA and CDR2 FQGNSA. CDR3 size: 14 residues. V was clipped by 3 bases and J by 2 bases, with 8 bases between them. As DNA, the CDR3 is TGTGCCAGCAGCTTTCGGGGGCCCTACAATGAGCAGTTCTTC. It translates to CASSFRGPYNEQFF.

A note on this clone: Given the absence of the conserved phenylalanine or tryptophan at the CDR3 end, a read error is likely. It is unclear where the CDR3 begins or ends on the DNA, so no DNA is shown, and the CDR3 is as TCRdb lists it. The chain recombines TRBV29-1 with TRBJ2-7; the table's D call of TRBD1 was not tested on the DNA. Both ends counted, the CDR3 spans 11 residues. CDR1 and CDR2 (germline): SQVTM, ANQGSEA. This chain's CDR3 is CSVDDSQRRGG.

The table lists this clone with a count of one. The V and J genes are TRBV5-1 and TRBJ2-5; D is unresolved. This CDR3 is 13 amino acids long. The germline V gene encodes CDR1 SGHRS and CDR2 YFSETQ. The V gene lost 4 bases and the J gene lost 5 bases, with 12 bases spanning the gap. The CDR3 DNA reads TGCGCCAGCAGCCTATACAATGGGGAGACCCAGTACTTC. This encodes CASSLYNGETQYF. Combining the CDR3 with reference TRBV5-1 and TRBJ2-5 gives the whole variable domain KAGVTQTPRYLIKTRGQQVTLSCSPISGHRSVSWYQQTPGQGLQFLFEYFSETQRNKGNFPGRFSGRQFSNSRSEMNVSTLELGDSALYLCASSLYNGETQYFGPGTRLLVL.

The chain joins TRBV11-2 to TRBJ2-7, with a possible D match to TRBD1 (5 bases). V gave up 1 base and J gave up 7 bases, with 17 bases separating them. CDR3 length: 15 amino acids. CDR1 SGHAT and CDR2 FQNNGV come from the germline V gene. CDR3: CASSLAGLGASEQYF. CDR3 DNA sequence: TGTGCCAGCAGCTTAGCGGGCCTTGGGGCGAGTGAGCAGTACTTC.